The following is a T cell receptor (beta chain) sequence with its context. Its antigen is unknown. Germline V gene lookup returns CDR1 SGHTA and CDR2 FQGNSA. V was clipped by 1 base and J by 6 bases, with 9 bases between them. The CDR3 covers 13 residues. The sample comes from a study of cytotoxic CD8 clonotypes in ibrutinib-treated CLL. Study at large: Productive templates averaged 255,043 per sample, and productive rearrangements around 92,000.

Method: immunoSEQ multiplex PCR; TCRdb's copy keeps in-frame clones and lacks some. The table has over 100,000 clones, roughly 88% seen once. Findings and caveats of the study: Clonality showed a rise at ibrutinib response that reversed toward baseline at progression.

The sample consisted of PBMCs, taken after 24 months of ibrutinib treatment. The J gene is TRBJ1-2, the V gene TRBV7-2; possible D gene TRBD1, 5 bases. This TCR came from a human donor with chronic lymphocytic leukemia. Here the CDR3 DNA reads TGTGCCAGCAGCTTAGAGGCAGGGAATGGCTACACCTTC. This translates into CASSLEAGNGYTF.